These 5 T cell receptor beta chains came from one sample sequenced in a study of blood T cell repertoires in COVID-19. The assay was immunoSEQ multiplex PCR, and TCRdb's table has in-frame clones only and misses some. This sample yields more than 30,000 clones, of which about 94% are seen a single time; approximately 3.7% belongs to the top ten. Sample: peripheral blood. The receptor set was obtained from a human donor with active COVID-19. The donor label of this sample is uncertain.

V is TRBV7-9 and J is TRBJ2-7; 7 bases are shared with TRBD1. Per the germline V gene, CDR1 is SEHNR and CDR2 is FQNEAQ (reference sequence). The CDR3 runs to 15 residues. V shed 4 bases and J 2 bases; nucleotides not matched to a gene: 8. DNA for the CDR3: TGTGCCAGCAGCTCCAGTTGGGGACAGACCTACGAGCAGTACTTC. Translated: CASSSSWGQTYEQYF.

The CDR3 reads CSARGQGTDTQYF. Written as DNA, the CDR3 is TGCAGCGCCAGGGGACAGGGAACAGATACGCAGTATTTT. The V call is TRBV29-1, the J call TRBJ2-3, with TRBD1 matching 9 bases. CDR1 SQVTM and CDR2 ANQGSEA come from the germline V gene. V lost 7 bases, J lost 3 bases, and 5 bases stayed unmatched. This CDR3 comprises 13 residues.

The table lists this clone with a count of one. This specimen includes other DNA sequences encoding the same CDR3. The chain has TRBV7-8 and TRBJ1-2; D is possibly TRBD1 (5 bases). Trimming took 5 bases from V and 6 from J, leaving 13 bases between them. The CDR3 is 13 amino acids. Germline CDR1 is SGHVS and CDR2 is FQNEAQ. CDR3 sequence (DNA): TGTGCCAGCAGCCTAGGGGCGTCTGATGGCTACACCTTC. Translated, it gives CASSLGASDGYTF.

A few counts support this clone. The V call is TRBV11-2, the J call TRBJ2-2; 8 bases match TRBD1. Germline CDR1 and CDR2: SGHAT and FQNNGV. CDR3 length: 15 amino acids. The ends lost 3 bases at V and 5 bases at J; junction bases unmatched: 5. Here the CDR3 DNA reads TGTGCCAGCAGCTTCGGACAGGGTTGGACCGGGGAGCTGTTTTTT. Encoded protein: CASSFGQGWTGELFF.

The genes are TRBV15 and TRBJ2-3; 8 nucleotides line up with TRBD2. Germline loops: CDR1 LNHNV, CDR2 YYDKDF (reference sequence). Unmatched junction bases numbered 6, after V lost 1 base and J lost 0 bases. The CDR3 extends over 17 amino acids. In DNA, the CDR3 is TGTGCCACCAGCAGAGTCGCTAGCGGGTACAGCACAGATACGCAGTATTTT. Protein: CATSRVASGYSTDTQYF.